This T cell receptor beta chain comes out of a study of CD8 T cells in Susac syndrome. This CDR3 is built from 12 residues. Trimming stripped 8 bases from V and 0 bases from J, with 6 bases between. Germline V gene sequence: CDR1 MGHDK, CDR2 SYGVNS. RNA was extracted with the RNeasy kit, and a quantity of roughly 0.5 to 1 ug was reverse transcribed using random hexamers. With immunoSEQ multiplex PCR, TCR beta CDR3 was amplified across 54 Vbeta and 13 Jbeta. TCRdb passed the immunoSEQ multiplex PCR reads through MiXCR, listing each CDR3 protein once. The sample has more than 85,000 distinct CDR3 sequences; around 95% are singletons.

This chain joins TRBV25-1 and TRBJ2-3; unclear D gene. The sequence was obtained from a human donor in good health. Sequencing was performed on CD4+ T cells from PBMCs. The CDR3 nucleotides read TGTGCCAGCGGTTCTAGCACAGATACGCAGTATTTT. It encodes CASGSSTDTQYF.